These 4 T cell receptor beta chains originate from one sample sequenced in a study of Ad26.COV2.S vaccination and SARS-CoV-2 variants. Only in-frame clones appear in the TCRdb table, and some are missing; sequencing was by immunoSEQ multiplex PCR. The table lists hundreds of thousands of clones, roughly nine tenths of them singletons. The treatment was: about 20 received Ad26.COV2.S at low or high dose, single or two shots; about 5 received placebo; per-sample allocation not given. Samples analyzed were those drawn on day 63 after the first vaccine or placebo injection. The source was peripheral blood, collected in a trial of Ad26.COV2.S vaccine versus placebo. All receptors derive from a person aged 18-60 years who received the Ad26.COV2.S COVID-19 vaccine or a placebo.

The genes are TRBV15 and TRBJ1-4; D uncertain. V lost 2 bases and J lost 12, with 16 bases in between. This CDR3 is built from 14 residues. CDR1 LNHNV and CDR2 YYDKDF come from the germline V gene (reference sequence). The CDR3: CATSRPARDGELFF. CDR3 bases: TGTGCCACCAGCAGACCAGCGAGGGATGGGGAACTGTTTTTT.

The chain carries TRBV5-1 and TRBJ1-4; D perhaps matches TRBD1 (6 bases). This CDR3 has 13 amino acids. Trimming removed 2 bases at V and 5 bases at J, with 7 bases between. Germline CDR1 is SGHRS and CDR2 is YFSETQ. The CDR3 region has the DNA TGCGCCAGCAGCTTCGGACAGAATGAAAAACTGTTTTTT. Encoded protein: CASSFGQNEKLFF.

This clone showed up just once. The gene calls are TRBV10-3 and TRBJ2-7; tentative D call: TRBD2 (6 bases). CDR3 size: 12 residues. V was clipped by 8 bases and J by 0 bases, with 8 bases between them. Germline V gene data show CDR1 as ENHRY and CDR2 as SYGVKD. The CDR3 sequence: CAIGLFSYEQYF. The CDR3 coding sequence is TGTGCCATCGGACTATTCTCCTACGAGCAGTACTTC.

The chain carries TRBV27 and TRBJ2-7, with TRBD2 matching 10 bases. The ends lost 3 bases at V and 7 bases at J; junction bases unmatched: 6. Looked up from germline, CDR1 is MNHEY and CDR2 is SMNVEV (reference sequence). This CDR3 region has 14 residues. The CDR3 reads CASSLRLAGDEQYF. CDR3 in DNA: TGTGCCAGCAGTTTGAGGCTAGCGGGGGATGAGCAGTACTTC.